This is a list of T cell receptor beta chains from one sample in a study of post-analysis software for immune sequencing data. MiXCR, applied by TCRdb to the PCR reads, yields one record per CDR3 protein. Among around 770,000 distinct CDR3 sequences listed, 40% to 55% were seen once. The sequencing sample was made of blood. Receptors originate from a girl between 10 and 17 years old with multiple sclerosis. CDR3s leave out the opening cysteine and the closing phenylalanine or tryptophan. The order of the fields is V gene, D gene, J gene, CDR3 protein. D genes are given only for firm matches.

>TRBV6-6|.|TRBJ1-2
ASSTPQGYGYT
>TRBV10-2|.|TRBJ2-2
ASSEGVWDTGELF
>TRBV4-3|.|TRBJ2-7
ASSQEAGRGYEQY
>TRBV27|.|.
ASIRGETQY
>TRBV3-1|.|TRBJ1-6
ASSHDGQNYNSPLH
>TRBV18|.|TRBJ2-7
ASSPTQYEQY
>TRBV20-1|.|TRBJ1-1
SARDATLRAAF
>TRBV6-5|.|TRBJ1-2
ASRDGFGLYGYT
>TRBV7-3|.|TRBJ2-5
ASSSAGQETQY
>TRBV7-9|TRBD1|TRBJ1-4
ASSFGTVRNEKLF
>TRBV6-2/TRBV6-3|.|TRBJ1-5
ASSYGRADSNQPQH
>TRBV20-1|.|.
SARDNSRTYEQY
>TRBV7-3|.|TRBJ2-7
ASSSPRGSYEQY
>TRBV5-5|TRBD2|TRBJ2-1
ASSLAGEQQF
>TRBV7-3|.|TRBJ2-1
ASSLTGPGYNEQF
>TRBV7-2|.|TRBJ2-7
ASSLGFGIGYEQY
>TRBV6-6|TRBD1|.
ASSYSRLGTGDEQY
>TRBV20-1|.|TRBJ2-7
SASNAGFSYEQY